The 25 T cell receptor beta chains given below trace back to one sample, sequenced in a study of CD8 T cells in Susac syndrome. Reverse transcription used about 0.45 to 1 ug RNA and random hexamers. Via MiXCR, TCRdb re-called the immunoSEQ multiplex PCR reads, giving one row per CDR3 protein. The data show over 350,000 distinct CDR3 sequences, more than 80% seen once. The sequenced sample was CD8+ T cells from PBMCs. The receptors were sampled from a human donor with multiple sclerosis.

Only a few counts were recorded for this clonotype. The genes are TRBV4-1 and TRBJ1-5, with a possible D match to TRBD1 (5 bases). This CDR3 is 16 amino acids long. The germline gives CDR1 MGHRA, CDR2 YSYEKL. With 0 bases removed from V and 0 bases from J, the gap between germline ends came to 9 bases. This CDR3 is CASSQERTGSNQPQHF. CDR3 in DNA: TGCGCCAGCAGCCAAGAGAGAACAGGTAGCAATCAGCCCCAGCATTTT.

In DNA, the CDR3 is TGTGCCAGCAGCCCCCGGACAGGGAACGGTCAGCCCCAGCATTTT. It translates to CASSPRTGNGQPQHF. V and J are TRBV3-1 and TRBJ1-5; TRBD1 matches at 8 bases. V was clipped by 4 bases and J by 6 bases; unmatched bases: 8. This CDR3 is built from 15 residues. Per germline, CDR1 LGHDT and CDR2 YNNKEL (reference sequence).

The rearrangement uses TRBV29-1 and TRBJ2-7, with TRBD1 matching 8 bases. Germline loops: CDR1 SQVTM, CDR2 ANQGSEA. The ends lost 4 bases at V and 1 base at J; junction bases unmatched: 3. This CDR3 comprises 13 residues. CDR3 amino acids: CSVVTGESYEQYF. CDR3 sequence (DNA): TGCAGCGTTGTGACAGGGGAATCCTACGAGCAGTACTTC.

This clonotype was recorded only once. At one end the junction does not follow the germline gene, possibly because of a read error. The rearrangement joins TRBV19 to TRBJ1-5, with D possibly TRBD1 on 6 matching bases. Germline V gene sequence: CDR1 LNHDA, CDR2 SQIVND (reference sequence). This CDR3 comprises 18 residues. The CDR3 DNA follows: TGTACCAGTAGTACGGATCCGGGACACAGGAGGGGTGATCAGCCCCAGCATTTT. Translated: CTSSTDPGHRRGDQPQHF. Together with reference TRBV19 and TRBJ1-5, the CDR3 gives the full variable domain: DGGITQSPKYLFRKEGQNVTLSCEQNLNHDAMYWYRQDPGQGLRLIYYSQIVNDFQKGDIAEGYSVSREKKESFPLTVTSAQKNPTAFYLCTSSTDPGHRRGDQPQHFGDGTRLSIL.

The chain links TRBV5-5 to TRBJ2-7; TRBD2 agrees at 14 bases. The CDR3 is made up of 15 amino acids. In germline, CDR1 is SGHKS, CDR2 YYEKEE (reference sequence). Trimming took 4 bases from V and 5 from J; bases not matched to a gene: 5. The CDR3 DNA is TGTGCCAGCAGCCGCGGGACTAGCGGGGGTGACGAGCAGTACTTC. It yields the protein CASSRGTSGGDEQYF.

The V call is TRBV19, the J call TRBJ2-7; 11 nucleotides align to TRBD2. The V gene end was trimmed by 5 bases and the J gene end by 7 bases; junction bases not matched to a gene: 4. Germline V gene lookup returns CDR1 LNHDA and CDR2 SQIVND (reference sequence). The length of the CDR3 is 13 residues. CDR3 region: CASSGGLAVEQYF. As DNA, the CDR3 is TGTGCCAGTAGTGGGGGACTAGCGGTTGAGCAGTACTTC.

This clonotype occurred once. V and J are TRBV7-9 and TRBJ1-3; D unclear. The V end was cut by 7 bases, the J end by 0 bases, with 10 bases between. The germline CDR1 and CDR2 sequences are SEHNR and FQNEAQ (reference sequence). The CDR3 sequence is 14 residues long. The CDR3 DNA follows: TGTGCCAGCACCGACTCGAGCTCTGGAAACACCATATATTTT. Protein sequence: CASTDSSSGNTIYF.

V gene TRBV3-1 combines with J gene TRBJ2-1; 13 bases map to TRBD2. The CDR3 runs 17 residues. J was trimmed by 10 bases and V by 3 bases; bases with no gene match: 12. Germline V gene data show CDR1 as LGHDT and CDR2 as YNNKEL (reference sequence). The chain's CDR3 is CASSHVLAGGPNGEQFF. The CDR3 region has the DNA TGTGCCAGCAGCCACGTACTAGCGGGGGGGCCAAACGGCGAGCAGTTCTTC.

The chain joins TRBV6-5 to TRBJ1-2; D gene uncertain. Trimming left V 2 bases short and J 8 bases short, with 12 bases between. The CDR3 contains 13 residues. Per the germline V gene, CDR1 is MNHEY and CDR2 is SVGAGI. The CDR3 nucleotides are TGTGCCAGCAGTTACCGTCCGGGTTGGGGCTACACCTTC. It is translated as CASSYRPGWGYTF.

The V call is TRBV4-2, the J call TRBJ2-1; no definite D call. Trimming removed 0 bases at V and 6 bases at J, with 12 bases between. CDR3 length: 15 residues. In germline, CDR1 is LGHNA, CDR2 YNFKEQ. This chain's CDR3 is CASSQDLNESNEQFF. The CDR3 bases are TGTGCCAGCAGCCAAGATCTAAATGAGAGCAATGAGCAGTTCTTC.

V and J are TRBV5-1 and TRBJ2-7, with D perhaps TRBD1 or TRBD2 (6 bases each). CDR3 length: 15 residues. Germline loops: CDR1 SGHRS, CDR2 YFSETQ. Trimming left V 0 bases short and J 0 bases short, with 10 bases between. CDR3 DNA sequence: TGCGCCAGCAGCTTGGACGGGGGCTACTCCTACGAGCAGTACTTC. Protein sequence: CASSLDGGYSYEQYF. The variable domain in full, completed from reference TRBV5-1 and TRBJ2-7, reads KAGVTQTPRYLIKTRGQQVTLSCSPISGHRSVSWYQQTPGQGLQFLFEYFSETQRNKGNFPGRFSGRQFSNSRSEMNVSTLELGDSALYLCASSLDGGYSYEQYFGPGTRLTVT.

The chain recombines TRBV30 with TRBJ1-6, with 8 bases matching TRBD1. The CDR3 runs to 17 residues. Germline values: CDR1 GTSNPN, CDR2 SVGIG (reference sequence). V shed 4 bases and J 2 bases; nucleotides not matched to a gene: 10. CDR3 bases: TGTGCCTGGACCGAGGACAGGGAATTCCCCTATAATTCACCCCTCCACTTT. It specifies CAWTEDREFPYNSPLHF.

The chain recombines TRBV24-1 with TRBJ2-5; maybe TRBD1 (6 bases). Germline V gene sequence: CDR1 KGHDR, CDR2 SFDVKD. The CDR3 consists of 18 residues. V was pared by 11 bases and J by 0 bases, with 27 bases between. CDR3 sequence reads: CASPLANRDIEYQETQYF. The CDR3 bases are TGTGCCAGCCCGTTGGCCAACCGGGACATAGAGTACCAAGAGACCCAGTACTTC.

The rearrangement uses TRBV11-2 and TRBJ1-1, with TRBD1 identical over 7 bases. This CDR3 is built from 16 residues. Germline CDR1 SGHAT, CDR2 FQNNGV. V lost 4 bases and J lost 4; bases outside the gene matches: 12. The CDR3 region is CASSSSGEGAFTEAFF. In DNA form, the CDR3 reads TGTGCCAGCAGCTCTAGTGGGGAGGGGGCGTTCACTGAAGCTTTCTTT.

The CDR3 coding sequence is TGTGCCAGCAAGTCCGGGGCTAGCGGGAGGGCCGGGGAGCTGTTTTTT. Translating it yields CASKSGASGRAGELFF. The V and J genes are TRBV28 and TRBJ2-2; 12 bases fit TRBD2. V shed 7 bases, J shed 6 bases, and the junction held 9 bases outside the gene matches. The germline V gene encodes CDR1 MDHEN and CDR2 SYDVKM. CDR3 length: 16 amino acids.

The chain employs TRBV4-1 and TRBJ1-5; D unclear. Germline CDR1 is MGHRA and CDR2 is YSYEKL. V lost 0 bases, J lost 5 bases, and 11 bases lay in between. The CDR3 loop spans 15 amino acids. DNA for the CDR3: TGCGCCAGCAGCCAAGAAACAGACGAATATCAGCCCCAGCATTTT. Translating it yields CASSQETDEYQPQHF.

The V gene is TRBV11-2, the J gene TRBJ2-7; TRBD2 aligns across 7 bases. Germline CDR1 and CDR2: SGHAT and FQNNGV. CDR3 length: 16 residues. The ends lost 0 bases at V and 3 bases at J; junction bases unmatched: 8. The CDR3 spells CASSLDPVGGYYEQYF. CDR3 DNA sequence: TGTGCCAGCAGCTTAGACCCGGTGGGAGGGTACTACGAGCAGTACTTC.

This chain uses TRBV25-1 with TRBJ2-5; TRBD1 aligns across 9 bases. CDR1 is MGHDK and CDR2 is SYGVNS in the germline V gene. V dropped 5 bases and J dropped 5; count of bases not matched to a gene: 6. The CDR3 has 14 residues. CDR3 residues: CASSTTGGRETQYF. In nucleotides, the CDR3 is TGTGCCAGCAGTACGACAGGGGGAAGGGAGACCCAGTACTTC.

V usage is TRBV27 and J usage is TRBJ1-1; tentatively, D is TRBD1 (6 bases). The length of the CDR3 is 14 residues. V dropped 6 bases and J dropped 3 bases, with 14 bases sitting between them. Germline assignment: CDR1 MNHEY and CDR2 SMNVEV (reference sequence). The CDR3 loop reads CASRQGSRDTEAFF. DNA for the CDR3: TGTGCCAGCAGACAGGGATCTCGGGACACTGAAGCTTTCTTT.

The V gene is TRBV2, the J gene TRBJ2-1, with 10 positions matching TRBD2. The germline CDR1 and CDR2 sequences are SNHLY and FYNNEI. This CDR3 contains 17 residues. With V trimmed by 3 bases and J by 5 bases, 10 bases remained unmatched. In nucleotides, the CDR3 is TGTGCCAGCAGTGACGAGACTAGCGGGCCTGATGACAATGAGCAGTTCTTC. It specifies CASSDETSGPDDNEQFF.

In DNA, the CDR3 is TGCGCCAGCAGCCAAGAGGGACAGGGCTATGGCTACACCTTC. It translates to CASSQEGQGYGYTF. The V call is TRBV4-1, the J call TRBJ1-2; TRBD1 aligns across 9 bases. Trimming cost V 0 bases and J 4 bases; bases outside gene matches: 0. This CDR3 has 14 amino acids. Germline loops: CDR1 MGHRA, CDR2 YSYEKL.

The V gene is TRBV4-1, the J gene TRBJ2-3; 9 nucleotides match TRBD2. Germline V gives CDR1 MGHRA, CDR2 YSYEKL. V lost 5 bases and J lost 3; bases outside the gene matches: 9. This CDR3 spans 16 amino acids. CDR3 amino acids: CASSTIRLAGTDTQYF. In DNA form, the CDR3 reads TGCGCCAGCAGCACTATCCGGCTAGCGGGGACAGATACGCAGTATTTT.

V usage is TRBV29-1 and J usage is TRBJ1-1; tentatively, D is TRBD1 (5 bases). The CDR3 contains 13 residues. Germline-derived CDR1 and CDR2 are SQVTM and ANQGSEA. V lost 8 bases and J 5 bases, leaving 18 bases between the germline ends. CDR3 DNA sequence: TGCAGCTCCTTTTCTGGGGGTAGGACTGAAGCTTTCTTT. It yields the protein CSSFSGGRTEAFF.

This clonotype was counted a few times. The CDR3 coding sequence is TGTGCCATCAGTGAGGGGACCGACTACGAGCAGTACTTC. Protein sequence: CAISEGTDYEQYF. The rearrangement uses TRBV10-3 and TRBJ2-7, with D perhaps matching TRBD1 or TRBD2 (5 bases each). The length of the CDR3 is 13 residues. V was trimmed by 2 bases and J by 3 bases, leaving 8 bases between them. CDR1 is ENHRY and CDR2 is SYGVKD in the germline V gene.

V gene TRBV5-4 combines with J gene TRBJ1-4; D is undetermined. Germline V gene sequence: CDR1 SGHNT, CDR2 YYREEE (reference sequence). CDR3 length: 11 amino acids. The V end lost 4 bases, the J end lost 5 bases, and 3 bases lay between the germline ends. The CDR3 DNA reads as TGTGCCAGCAGCCAAAATGAAAAACTGTTTTTT. This encodes CASSQNEKLFF.